Each of the 24 T cell receptor beta chains below was sequenced from the same sample in a study of human T cells and chemical hapten exposure. TCRdb re-called the RACE reads through MiXCR, storing one row per CDR3 protein. The data show about 300,000 distinct CDR3 sequences, approximately 5.8% seen once. Documented time point: pre-sensitization, week 0. Treatment here: therapeutic diphenylcyclopropenone sensitization with weekly scalp DPC. The material was whole blood, obtained in connection with sensitization to the hapten diphenylcyclopropenone (DPC). Receptors originate from a woman under 30 with alopecia areata. Some clones in this sample may be carry-over from other donors' samples.

This clonotype was counted ten times or more. The chain links TRBV5-4 to TRBJ1-1; no clear D gene. This CDR3 has 13 residues. Germline V gives CDR1 SGHNT, CDR2 YYREEE (reference sequence). V dropped 5 bases and J dropped 1 base, with 9 bases sitting between them. Here the CDR3 reads CASSGTPNTEAFF. Here the CDR3 DNA reads TGTGCCAGCAGTGGCACTCCGAACACTGAAGCTTTCTTT.

This clonotype occurred many times. The genes are TRBV12-3 or TRBV12-4 and TRBJ1-1, with D perhaps TRBD1 (5 bases). The CDR3 loop spans 14 amino acids. V dropped 3 bases and J dropped 0 bases, with 8 bases sitting between them. Here the CDR3 DNA reads TGTGCCAGCAGTTTGAGGGGCATGAACACTGAAGCTTTCTTT. As protein: CASSLRGMNTEAFF.

The chain couples TRBV7-2 to TRBJ2-3; D not certain. The CDR3 loop spans 15 amino acids. Trimming took off 4 bases at V and 2 bases at J, with 13 bases between the two ends. Germline V CDR1 and CDR2: SGHTA, FQGNSA. The CDR3 sequence: CASSSDRVSTDTQYF. CDR3 nucleotide sequence: TGTGCCAGCAGCTCCGACCGGGTTTCCACAGATACGCAGTATTTT.

This clonotype has ten or more counts. The J gene is TRBJ2-3, the V gene TRBV6-5; 8 nucleotides match TRBD2. This CDR3 has 15 residues. Trimming took 5 bases from V and 6 from J; bases not matched to a gene: 10. The germline V gene has CDR1 MNHEY and CDR2 SVGAGI. CDR3 in amino acids: CASSQIAGFGDTQYF. Here the CDR3 DNA reads TGTGCCAGCAGTCAGATAGCGGGGTTCGGGGATACGCAGTATTTT.

The chain recombines TRBV12-3 or TRBV12-4 with TRBJ2-1, with 7 positions matching TRBD2. V dropped 5 bases and J dropped 4; count of bases not matched to a gene: 11. This CDR3 has 16 amino acids. CDR3 in amino acids: CASSPSSGVEYNEQFF. Written as DNA, the CDR3 is TGTGCCAGCAGTCCCTCGAGCGGGGTGGAATACAATGAGCAGTTCTTC.

This clonotype was detected a few times. The rearrangement joins TRBV7-2 to TRBJ2-3; tentative D call: TRBD1 (5 bases). The CDR3 has 14 residues. The V and J ends lost 4 bases and 4 bases respectively, with 12 bases between them. The germline CDR1 and CDR2 sequences are SGHTA and FQGNSA. In DNA, the CDR3 is TGTGCCAGCAGCTCAAGGGGCCCACCAGATACGCAGTATTTT. Its protein is CASSSRGPPDTQYF.

This clonotype occurred a few times. This chain links TRBV7-9 with TRBJ1-2; D remains unclear. Between the trimmed V and J ends, which lost 3 bases and 1 base, there was a span of 9 bases. The CDR3 runs to 14 residues. Germline-derived CDR1 and CDR2 are SEHNR and FQNEAQ (reference sequence). This CDR3 is CASSLNLINYGYTF. CDR3 coding DNA: TGTGCCAGCAGCTTGAACCTAATTAACTATGGCTACACCTTC.

The chain uses TRBV12-3 or TRBV12-4 and TRBJ2-5; TRBD1 aligns across 8 bases. The CDR3 covers 13 residues. V dropped 1 base and J dropped 9; count of bases not matched to a gene: 4. The DNA for the CDR3 is TGTGCCAGCAGTTTAGGCTGGACAGGGCCCCAGTACTTC. This codes for CASSLGWTGPQYF.

This clonotype was seen repeatedly, ten times or more. This rearrangement joins TRBV2 to TRBJ1-2; TRBD1 matches 7 bases. The CDR3 spans 12 residues. Trimming took 6 bases from V and 4 from J; bases not matched to a gene: 2. CDR1 is SNHLY, CDR2 FYNNEI, per germline. The CDR3 nucleotides read TGTGCCAGCAGCGGACAGGTCTATGGCTACACCTTC. Its translation is CASSGQVYGYTF.

Ten or more counts support this clonotype. This rearrangement joins TRBV6-2 or TRBV6-3 to TRBJ2-1; 7 bases are a match to TRBD1. There are 14 residues in the CDR3. CDR1 MNHEY and CDR2 SVGEGT come from the germline V gene. Trimming cost V 5 bases and J 9 bases; bases outside gene matches: 10. The CDR3 region has the DNA TGTGCCAGCAGTCTCATCAAGGGGGCGGGTGAGCAGTTCTTC. Residues: CASSLIKGAGEQFF.

This clonotype is a singleton in its sample. A much more abundant neighbour one base away suggests this may be a read error. The V call is TRBV6-1, the J call TRBJ2-1; a possible D gene is TRBD1 (6 bases). From germline, CDR1 is MNHNS and CDR2 SASEGT. The CDR3 is 16 residues long. The CDR3 region is CACREIQGREVDEQFF. In DNA, the CDR3 is TGTGCCTGCAGGGAAATACAGGGTAGAGAGGTGGATGAGCAGTTCTTC.

Only a few counts were recorded for this clonotype. The chain has TRBV28 and TRBJ1-1; 8 bases are a match to TRBD1. The CDR3 is made up of 15 amino acids. CDR1 is MDHEN and CDR2 is SYDVKM in the germline V gene. With V trimmed by 2 bases and J by 5 bases, 7 bases remained unmatched. CDR3 amino acids: CASSLKRTGNTEAFF. The CDR3 DNA reads TGTGCCAGCAGTTTAAAAAGGACAGGGAATACTGAAGCTTTCTTT.

This clonotype was counted between two and nine times. J is TRBJ2-1 and V is TRBV6-6; TRBD2 agrees at 10 bases. V lost 2 bases and J lost 5; bases outside the gene matches: 6. CDR3 size: 16 residues. From germline, CDR1 is MNHNY and CDR2 SVGAGI (reference sequence). CDR3 DNA sequence: TGTGCCAGCAGTTACGGGTCACTAGCGGGAAACAATGAGCAGTTCTTC. Its translation: CASSYGSLAGNNEQFF.

This clonotype was counted between two and nine times. The chain links TRBV3-1 to TRBJ2-3; no definite D call. Germline CDR1 and CDR2: LGHDT and YNNKEL (reference sequence). V lost 0 bases and J 11 bases, leaving 9 bases between the germline ends. The CDR3 spans 12 residues. CDR3 loop: CASSQEGTGQYF. The DNA of the CDR3 is TGTGCCAGCAGCCAAGAAGGAACCGGGCAGTATTTT.

This clonotype was observed many times. The chain couples TRBV3-1 to TRBJ1-5; unclear D gene. CDR3 size: 14 residues. Germline CDR1 LGHDT, CDR2 YNNKEL (reference sequence). V was shortened by 1 base and J by 7 bases, with 11 bases between the two germline ends. The CDR3 protein is CASSQVRAGQPQHF. CDR3 coding DNA: TGTGCCAGCAGCCAAGTTAGGGCCGGGCAGCCCCAGCATTTT.

This clonotype has a handful of counts. This sequence joins TRBV10-3 and TRBJ1-5; TRBD1 matches 10 bases. V trimming: 6 bases; J trimming: 8 bases; junction bases outside the gene matches: 4. Germline CDR1 is ENHRY and CDR2 is SYGVKD. The CDR3 is made up of 13 amino acids. The CDR3 here is CAISGQGDEPQHF. The CDR3 DNA reads TGTGCCATCAGCGGACAGGGGGATGAGCCCCAGCATTTT.

The chain links TRBV7-3 to TRBJ2-1, with 9 bases aligning to TRBD1. The germline gives CDR1 SGHTA, CDR2 FQGTGA. The CDR3 runs 14 residues. Trimming at V came to 3 bases and at J to 9 bases, leaving 6 bases not matched to a gene. CDR3 protein: CASSFSGTGTEQFF. In DNA, the CDR3 is TGTGCCAGCAGCTTCTCCGGGACAGGGACTGAGCAGTTCTTC.

This chain connects TRBV2 to TRBJ2-5; tentatively, D is TRBD1 (6 bases). With 4 bases removed from V and 4 bases from J, the gap between germline ends came to 13 bases. There are 14 residues in the CDR3. Germline CDR1 is SNHLY and CDR2 is FYNNEI. CDR3 nucleotides: TGTGCCAGCAGTGGGACAGCCGGACGAGAGACCCAGTACTTC. It codes for CASSGTAGRETQYF. The whole variable domain, filled in from reference TRBV2 and TRBJ2-5, reads EPEVTQTPSHQVTQMGQEVILRCVPISNHLYFYWYRQILGQKVEFLVSFYNNEISEKSEIFDDQFSVERPDGSNFTLKIRSTKLEDSAMYFCASSGTAGRETQYFGPGTRLLVL.

This clonotype was detected only a few times. This chain uses TRBV20-1 with TRBJ2-2; TRBD1 or TRBD2 may be the D gene (5 bases each). The V gene's germline CDR1 is DFQATT and CDR2 SNEGSKA (reference sequence). Deletions cut 5 bases from V and 2 bases from J, with 18 bases between. The CDR3 is made up of 16 amino acids. The CDR3 coding sequence is TGCAGTGCTCCGCATTACGGGGCGTCCAACACCGGGGAGCTGTTTTTT. Its protein product is CSAPHYGASNTGELFF.

This clonotype has just a few counts. The rearrangement uses TRBV20-1 and TRBJ1-4; perhaps TRBD1 as D (6 bases). Germline V gives CDR1 DFQATT, CDR2 SNEGSKA (reference sequence). Trimming shortened V by 6 bases and J by 1 base, and 15 bases separated the two germline ends. This CDR3 region has 15 residues. The CDR3 loop reads CSARGFWETNEKLFF. CDR3 DNA: TGCAGTGCAAGGGGGTTTTGGGAAACTAATGAAAAACTGTTTTTT.

The chain couples TRBV5-1 to TRBJ1-1; possible D gene TRBD1, 5 bases. Germline loops: CDR1 SGHRS, CDR2 YFSETQ. The length of the CDR3 is 18 residues. The V end lost 4 bases, the J end lost 0 bases, and 22 bases lay between the germline ends. CDR3 nucleotides: TGCGCCAGCAGCCCAACCCGGGGACGGATCACTATGAACACTGAAGCTTTCTTT. Protein product: CASSPTRGRITMNTEAFF.

This chain joins TRBV5-1 and TRBJ2-1; TRBD2 is a possible D gene (6 bases). V lost 0 bases, J lost 5 bases, and 12 bases lay in between. The germline gives CDR1 SGHRS, CDR2 YFSETQ. CDR3 length equals 15 residues. As DNA, the CDR3 is TGCGCCAGCAGCTTGGCGGGGGTCAGCCACAATGAGCAGTTCTTC. This sequence encodes CASSLAGVSHNEQFF.

There are a few counts of this clonotype. CDR3 amino acids: CASSQDKTGGLPEQFF. In DNA, the CDR3 is TGTGCCAGCAGCCAAGATAAGACGGGGGGGCTACCCGAGCAGTTCTTC. This chain links TRBV3-1 with TRBJ2-1; 8 bases agree with TRBD2. The trim removed 0 bases at V and 10 bases at J, leaving 11 bases unmatched. The CDR3 runs 16 residues. The germline V gene encodes CDR1 LGHDT and CDR2 YNNKEL (reference sequence).

This clonotype occurred many times. The chain combines TRBV6-2 or TRBV6-3 with TRBJ1-1, with a possible D match to TRBD1 (6 bases). Germline V gene data show CDR1 as MNHEY and CDR2 as SVGEGT. The CDR3 contains 14 residues. Trimming cost V 6 bases and J 5 bases, with 16 bases left between them. The CDR3 is CASRSRGDYTEAFF. The CDR3 region has the DNA TGTGCCAGCAGAAGCAGGGGCGATTATACTGAAGCTTTCTTT.